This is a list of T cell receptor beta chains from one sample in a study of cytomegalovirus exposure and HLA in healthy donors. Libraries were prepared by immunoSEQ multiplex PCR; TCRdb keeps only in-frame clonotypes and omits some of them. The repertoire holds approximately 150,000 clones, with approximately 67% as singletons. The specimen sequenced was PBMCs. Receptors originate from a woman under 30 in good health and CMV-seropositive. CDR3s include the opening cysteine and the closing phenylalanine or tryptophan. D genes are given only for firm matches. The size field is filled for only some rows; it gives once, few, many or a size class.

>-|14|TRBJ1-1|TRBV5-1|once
CASSFQGPDTEAFF
TGCGCCAGCAGCTTTCAGGGCCCCGATACTGAAGCTTTCTTT
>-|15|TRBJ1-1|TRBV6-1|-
CASSDGSRRGTEAFF
TGTGCCAGCAGTGATGGGTCCAGGCGAGGGACTGAAGCTTTCTTT
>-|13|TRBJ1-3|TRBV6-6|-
CASSQRSGNTIYF
TGTGCCAGCAGCCAACGGTCCGGGAACACCATATATTTT
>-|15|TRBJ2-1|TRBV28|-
CASSLRGPLVHEQFF
TGTGCCAGCAGTTTGCGGGGTCCCCTGGTTCATGAGCAGTTCTTC
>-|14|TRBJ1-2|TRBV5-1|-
CASSLAGGNYGYTF
TGCGCCAGCAGCTTGGCGGGGGGCAACTATGGCTACACCTTC
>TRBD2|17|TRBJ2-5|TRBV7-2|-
CASSLDASGGPYGTQYF
TGTGCCAGCAGCTTAGACGCTAGCGGGGGCCCCTACGGGACCCAGTACTTC
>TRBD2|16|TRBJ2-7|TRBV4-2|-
CASSPIGTSGGYEQYF
TGTGCCAGCAGCCCTATCGGGACTAGCGGGGGCTACGAGCAGTACTTC
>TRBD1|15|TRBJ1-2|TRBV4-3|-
CASSLRQGLFYGYTF
TGCGCCAGCAGCCTCCGACAGGGGCTTTTCTATGGCTACACCTTC
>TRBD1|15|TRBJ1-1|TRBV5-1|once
CASSLEGGQVGEAFF
TGCGCCAGCAGCTTGGAAGGGGGCCAGGTCGGTGAAGCTTTCTTT
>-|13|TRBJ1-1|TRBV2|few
CASRADSNTEAFF
TGTGCCAGCAGGGCAGACTCGAACACTGAAGCTTTCTTT
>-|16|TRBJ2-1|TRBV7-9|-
CASTQLGLVGYDEQFF
TGTGCCAGCACCCAATTGGGGCTCGTAGGCTACGATGAGCAGTTCTTC
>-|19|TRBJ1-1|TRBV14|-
CASSPLMTGQNPLNTEAFF
TGTGCCAGCAGCCCCCTCATGACAGGCCAAAACCCTTTGAACACTGAAGCTTTCTTT
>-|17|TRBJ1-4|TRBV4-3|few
CASSQGGRGRTNEKLFF
TGCGCCAGCAGCCAGGGTGGGAGGGGGAGAACTAATGAAAAACTGTTTTTT
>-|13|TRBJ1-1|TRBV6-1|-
CASTLQRDTEAFF
TGTGCCAGCACCTTGCAGAGGGACACTGAAGCTTTCTTT
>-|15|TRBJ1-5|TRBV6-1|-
CASGHAGVPNQPQHF
TGTGCCAGCGGACATGCAGGGGTGCCAAATCAGCCCCAGCATTTT
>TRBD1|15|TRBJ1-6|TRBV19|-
CASSIGTGDYSPLHF
TGTGCCAGTAGTATCGGGACAGGGGACTATTCACCCCTCCACTTT
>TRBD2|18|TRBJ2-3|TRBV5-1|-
CASSPRTTSGDNTDTQYF
TGCGCCAGCAGCCCCAGAACTACTAGCGGGGACAACACAGATACGCAGTATTTT
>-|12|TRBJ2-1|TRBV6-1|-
CASRNYPNEQFF
TGTGCTAGTCGAAACTACCCAAATGAGCAGTTCTTC
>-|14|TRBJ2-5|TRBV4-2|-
CASSQGTRKETQYF
TGTGCCAGCAGCCAGGGGACAAGAAAAGAGACCCAGTACTTC
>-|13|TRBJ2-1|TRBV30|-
CAWSVLGRNEQFF
TGTGCCTGGAGTGTACTGGGGCGCAATGAGCAGTTCTTC
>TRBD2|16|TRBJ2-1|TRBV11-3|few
CASSPTGLAGENEQFF
TGTGCCAGCAGCCCCACGGGACTAGCGGGGGAAAATGAGCAGTTCTTC
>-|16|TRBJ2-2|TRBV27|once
CASSPQAGWGKGELFF
TGTGCCAGCAGTCCACAGGCAGGGTGGGGAAAGGGGGAGCTGTTTTTT